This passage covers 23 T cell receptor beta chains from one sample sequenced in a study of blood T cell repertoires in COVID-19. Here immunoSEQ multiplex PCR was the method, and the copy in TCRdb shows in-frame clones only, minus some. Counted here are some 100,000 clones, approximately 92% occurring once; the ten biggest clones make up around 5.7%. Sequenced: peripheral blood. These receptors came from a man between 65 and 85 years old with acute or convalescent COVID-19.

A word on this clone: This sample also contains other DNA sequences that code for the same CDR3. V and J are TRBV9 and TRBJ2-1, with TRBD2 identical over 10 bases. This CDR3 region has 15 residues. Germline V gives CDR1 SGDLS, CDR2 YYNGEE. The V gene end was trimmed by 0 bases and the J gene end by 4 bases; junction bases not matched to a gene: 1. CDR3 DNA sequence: TGTGCCAGCAGCGTAGGAGCGGGAGGGTACAATGAGCAGTTCTTC. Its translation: CASSVGAGGYNEQFF.

The chain's CDR3 is CASSSRGIGNTIYF. Written as DNA, the CDR3 is TGTGCCAGCAGCTCCAGGGGAATCGGAAACACCATATATTTT. The chain carries TRBV7-9 and TRBJ1-3; a weak D match, TRBD1 (6 bases). The V and J ends lost 4 bases and 4 bases respectively, with 11 bases between them. The CDR3 is 14 residues long. Germline CDR1 and CDR2: SEHNR and FQNEAQ (reference sequence).

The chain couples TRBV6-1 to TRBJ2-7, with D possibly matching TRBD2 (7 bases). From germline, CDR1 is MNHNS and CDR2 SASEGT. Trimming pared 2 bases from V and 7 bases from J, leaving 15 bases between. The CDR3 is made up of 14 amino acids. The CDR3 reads CASSERGGYREQYF. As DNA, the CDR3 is TGTGCCAGCAGTGAAAGGGGGGGCTACCGGGAGCAGTACTTC.

The chain's CDR3 is CASSFPDNEQFF. In DNA form, the CDR3 reads TGTGCCAGCAGTTTTCCCGACAATGAGCAGTTCTTC. This chain links TRBV28 with TRBJ2-1, with no clear D. V was clipped by 3 bases and J by 5 bases, with 5 bases between them. CDR1 is MDHEN, CDR2 SYDVKM, per germline. The CDR3 loop spans 12 amino acids.

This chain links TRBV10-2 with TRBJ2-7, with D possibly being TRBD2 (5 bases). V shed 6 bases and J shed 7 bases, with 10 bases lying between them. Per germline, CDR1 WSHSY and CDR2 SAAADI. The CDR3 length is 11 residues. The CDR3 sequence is CASREAIEQYF. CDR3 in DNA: TGCGCCAGCAGGGAGGCGATTGAGCAGTACTTC.

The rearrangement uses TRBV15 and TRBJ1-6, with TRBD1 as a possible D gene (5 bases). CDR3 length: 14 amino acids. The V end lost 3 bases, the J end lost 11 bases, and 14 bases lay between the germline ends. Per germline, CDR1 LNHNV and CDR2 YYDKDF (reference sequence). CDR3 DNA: TGTGCCACCAGCAGGGACATGACCCCCACACCCCTCCACTTT. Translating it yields CATSRDMTPTPLHF.

The CDR3 DNA reads TGCGCCAGCAGCGCCACAGGGAACAACTATGGCTACACCTTC. Its protein is CASSATGNNYGYTF. This chain links TRBV4-1 with TRBJ1-2; perhaps TRBD1 as D (6 bases). Trimming stripped 5 bases from V and 2 bases from J, with 12 bases between. The V gene's germline CDR1 is MGHRA and CDR2 YSYEKL. CDR3 length: 14 residues.

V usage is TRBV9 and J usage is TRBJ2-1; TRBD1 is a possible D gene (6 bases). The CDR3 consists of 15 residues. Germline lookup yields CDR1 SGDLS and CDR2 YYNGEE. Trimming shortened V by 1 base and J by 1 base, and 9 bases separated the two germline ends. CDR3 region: CASSVLGQSYNEQFF. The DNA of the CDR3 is TGTGCCAGCAGCGTATTGGGACAATCCTACAATGAGCAGTTCTTC.

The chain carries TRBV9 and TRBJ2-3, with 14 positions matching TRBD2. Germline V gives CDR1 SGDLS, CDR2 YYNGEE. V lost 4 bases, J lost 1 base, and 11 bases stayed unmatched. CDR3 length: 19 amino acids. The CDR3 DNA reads TGTGCCAGCAGCATCCCTGGGACTAGCGGGAGACCCGGCACAGATACGCAGTATTTT. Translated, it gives CASSIPGTSGRPGTDTQYF.

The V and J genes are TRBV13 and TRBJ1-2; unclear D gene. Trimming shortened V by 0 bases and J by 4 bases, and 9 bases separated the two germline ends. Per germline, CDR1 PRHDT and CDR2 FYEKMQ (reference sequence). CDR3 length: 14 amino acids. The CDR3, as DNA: TGTGCCAGCAGCTTAGGGGCCCGGGGCTATGGCTACACCTTC. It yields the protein CASSLGARGYGYTF.

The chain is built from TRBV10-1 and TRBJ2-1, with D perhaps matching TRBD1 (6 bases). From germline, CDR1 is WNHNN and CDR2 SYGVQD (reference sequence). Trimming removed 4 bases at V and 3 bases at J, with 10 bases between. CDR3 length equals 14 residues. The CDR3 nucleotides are TGCGCCAGCAGTGGACAGGTAAGCTACAATGAGCAGTTCTTC. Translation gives CASSGQVSYNEQFF.

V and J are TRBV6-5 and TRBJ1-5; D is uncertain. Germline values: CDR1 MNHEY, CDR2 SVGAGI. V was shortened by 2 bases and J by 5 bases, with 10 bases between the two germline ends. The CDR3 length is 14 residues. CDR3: CASSYTGFDQPQHF. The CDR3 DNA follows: TGTGCCAGCAGTTACACCGGGTTCGATCAGCCCCAGCATTTT.

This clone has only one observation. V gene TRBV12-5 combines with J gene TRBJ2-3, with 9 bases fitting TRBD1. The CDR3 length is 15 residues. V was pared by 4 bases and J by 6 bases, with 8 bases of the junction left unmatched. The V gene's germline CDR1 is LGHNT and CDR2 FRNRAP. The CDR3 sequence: CASGSGTGSGDTQYF. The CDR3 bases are TGTGCTAGTGGTTCCGGGACAGGGTCGGGGGATACGCAGTATTTT.

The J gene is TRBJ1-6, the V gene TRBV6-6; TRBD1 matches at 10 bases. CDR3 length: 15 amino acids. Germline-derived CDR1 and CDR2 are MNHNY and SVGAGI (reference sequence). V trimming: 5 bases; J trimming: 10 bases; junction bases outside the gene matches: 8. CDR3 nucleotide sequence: TGTGCCAGCAGTCGTTCCGGGACAGGGGTCTCACCCCTCCACTTT. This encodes CASSRSGTGVSPLHF.

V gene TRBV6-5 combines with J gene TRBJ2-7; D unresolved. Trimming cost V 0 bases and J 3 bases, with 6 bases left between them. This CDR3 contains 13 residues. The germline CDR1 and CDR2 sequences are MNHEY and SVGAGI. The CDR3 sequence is CASSYSRLYEQYF. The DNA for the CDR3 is TGTGCCAGCAGTTACTCGCGCCTCTACGAGCAGTACTTC.

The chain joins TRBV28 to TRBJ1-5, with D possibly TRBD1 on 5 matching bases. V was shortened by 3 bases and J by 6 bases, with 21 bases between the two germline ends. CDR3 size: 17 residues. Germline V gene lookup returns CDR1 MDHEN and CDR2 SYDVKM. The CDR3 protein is CASSFLGVQGGSQPQHF. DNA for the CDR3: TGTGCCAGCAGTTTCTTGGGCGTCCAGGGAGGCAGTCAGCCCCAGCATTTT.

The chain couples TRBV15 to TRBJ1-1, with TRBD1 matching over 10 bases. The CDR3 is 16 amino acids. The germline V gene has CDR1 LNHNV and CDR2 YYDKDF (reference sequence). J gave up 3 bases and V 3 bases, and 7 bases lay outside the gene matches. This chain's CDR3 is CATSSRTGGLYTEAFF. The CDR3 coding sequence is TGTGCCACCAGCAGCCGGACAGGGGGTTTGTACACTGAAGCTTTCTTT.

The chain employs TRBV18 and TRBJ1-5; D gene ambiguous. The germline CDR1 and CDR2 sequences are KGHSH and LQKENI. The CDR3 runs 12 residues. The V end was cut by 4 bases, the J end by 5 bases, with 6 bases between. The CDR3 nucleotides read TGTGCCAGCTCACACTATGATCAGCCCCAGCATTTT. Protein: CASSHYDQPQHF.

CDR3 bases: TGCAGTGCTAGTAGATCAGGGGTGAGCACTGAAGCTTTCTTT. It codes for CSASRSGVSTEAFF. The chain has TRBV20-1 and TRBJ1-1, with D tentatively TRBD1 (6 bases). The CDR3 covers 14 residues. The germline gives CDR1 DFQATT, CDR2 SNEGSKA (reference sequence). V gave up 3 bases and J gave up 4 bases, with 15 bases separating them.

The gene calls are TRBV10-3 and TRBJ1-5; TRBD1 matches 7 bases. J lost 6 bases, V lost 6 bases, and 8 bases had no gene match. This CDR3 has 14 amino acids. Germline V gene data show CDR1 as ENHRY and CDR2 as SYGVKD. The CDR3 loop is CAISQTGNLQPQHF. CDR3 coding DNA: TGTGCCATCAGCCAGACAGGGAACCTTCAGCCCCAGCATTTT.

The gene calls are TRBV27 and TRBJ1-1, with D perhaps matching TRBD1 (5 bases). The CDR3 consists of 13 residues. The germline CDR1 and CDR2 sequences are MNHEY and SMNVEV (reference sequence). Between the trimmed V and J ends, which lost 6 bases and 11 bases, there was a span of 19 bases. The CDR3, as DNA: TGTGCCAGCAGACCCTGGGGCCTACTCGGGGCTTTCTTT. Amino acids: CASRPWGLLGAFF.

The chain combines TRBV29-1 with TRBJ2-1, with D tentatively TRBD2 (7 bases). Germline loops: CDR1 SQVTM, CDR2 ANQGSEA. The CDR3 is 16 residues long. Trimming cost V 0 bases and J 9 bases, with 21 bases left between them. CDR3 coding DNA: TGCAGCGTTGAAGAAGGGACAAGTCACGGGAGGTTTGAGCAGTTCTTC. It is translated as CSVEEGTSHGRFEQFF.

CDR3 loop: CASSQDSTVNQPQHF. DNA for the CDR3: TGCGCCAGCAGCCAAGACTCCACAGTGAATCAGCCCCAGCATTTT. The chain is built from TRBV4-1 and TRBJ1-5; D is uncertain. Between the trimmed V and J ends, which lost 0 bases and 4 bases, there was a span of 10 bases. The CDR3 has 15 amino acids. Germline V gene data show CDR1 as MGHRA and CDR2 as YSYEKL.